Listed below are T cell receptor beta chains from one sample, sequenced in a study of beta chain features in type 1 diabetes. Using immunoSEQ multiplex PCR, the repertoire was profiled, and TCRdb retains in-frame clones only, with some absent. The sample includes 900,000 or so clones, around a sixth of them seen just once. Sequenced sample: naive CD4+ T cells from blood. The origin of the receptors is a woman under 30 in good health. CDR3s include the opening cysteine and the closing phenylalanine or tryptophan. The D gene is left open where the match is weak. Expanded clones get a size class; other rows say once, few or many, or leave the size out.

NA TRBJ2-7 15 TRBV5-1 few TGCGCCAGCAGCTTTGATCTCGGGACCCCTTACGAGCAGTACTTC CASSFDLGTPYEQYF
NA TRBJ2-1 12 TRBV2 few TGTGCCAGCACCGGCCAGGGATATGAGCAGTTCTTC CASTGQGYEQFF
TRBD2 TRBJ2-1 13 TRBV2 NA TGTGCCAGCGAGGCGGGAGGGCTCAATGAGCAGTTCTTC CASEAGGLNEQFF
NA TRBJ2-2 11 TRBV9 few TGTGCCAGCAGCGTAGGGGGGGAGCTGTTTTTT CASSVGGELFF
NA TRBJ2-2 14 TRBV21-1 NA TGTGCCAGCACCGCGGGGCAGAACACCGGGGAGCTGTTTTTT CASTAGQNTGELFF
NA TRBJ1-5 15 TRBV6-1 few TGTGCCAGCAGTGCTGGCCTCCTCGGTGGTCAGCCCCAGCATTTT CASSAGLLGGQPQHF
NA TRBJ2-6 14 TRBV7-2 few TGTGCCAGCAGCCCGCGCTCTGGGGCCAACGTCCTGACTTTC CASSPRSGANVLTF
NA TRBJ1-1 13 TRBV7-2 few TGTGCCAGCAGGAACGTAGGGGGCACTGAAGCTTTCTTT CASRNVGGTEAFF
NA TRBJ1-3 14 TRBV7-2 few TGTGCCAGCAGCTTAGGGATCTCTGGAAACACCATATATTTT CASSLGISGNTIYF
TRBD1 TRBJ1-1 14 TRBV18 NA TGTGCCAGCTCCCGTGGACAGGTCGGCACTGAAGCTTTCTTT CASSRGQVGTEAFF
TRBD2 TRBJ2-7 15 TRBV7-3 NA TGTGCCAGCAGCCGGCTAGCGGGATCTCGGAACGAGCAGTACTTC CASSRLAGSRNEQYF
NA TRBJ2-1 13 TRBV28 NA TGTGCCAGCAGTTTAGGTCGAGGAAATGAGCAGTTCTTC CASSLGRGNEQFF
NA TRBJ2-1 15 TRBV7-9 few TGTGCCAGCAGCTTGATGGGGCTCTCCTACAATGAGCAGTTCTTC CASSLMGLSYNEQFF
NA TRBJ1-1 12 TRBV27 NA TGTGCCAGCACGGACAGGAACACTGAAGCTTTCTTT CASTDRNTEAFF
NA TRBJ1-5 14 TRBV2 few TGTGCCAGCAGTGAACGAGGGGATTATCAGCCCCAGCATTTT CASSERGDYQPQHF
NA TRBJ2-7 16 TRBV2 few TGTGCCAGCAGGCGGACCCAGGGGCGCGGTACCTACGAGCAGTACTTC CASRRTQGRGTYEQYF
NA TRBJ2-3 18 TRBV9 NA TGTGCCAGCAGCGTAGATGGCGCCAGGGTCGATGGCACAGATACGCAGTATTTT CASSVDGARVDGTDTQYF
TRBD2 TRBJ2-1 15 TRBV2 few TGTGCCAGCAGTGTGTCAGGAGGGACTACTAGCGAGCAGTTCTTC CASSVSGGTTSEQFF
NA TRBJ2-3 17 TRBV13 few TGTGCCAGCAGCTTAGGCGGTGCGGCGGATCGCACAGATACGCAGTATTTT CASSLGGAADRTDTQYF
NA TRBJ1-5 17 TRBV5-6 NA TGTGCCAGCAGCCCGGGTAGGGGTGGTTGGAGCAATCAGCCCCAGCATTTT CASSPGRGGWSNQPQHF
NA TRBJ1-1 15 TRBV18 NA TGTGCCAGCTCACCACTGATGGGGTTCGGCACTGAAGCTTTCTTT CASSPLMGFGTEAFF
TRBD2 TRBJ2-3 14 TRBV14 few TGTGCCAGCAGCCCGGGGGGGGCCCCAGATACGCAGTATTTT CASSPGGAPDTQYF
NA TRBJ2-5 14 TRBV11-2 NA TGTGCCAGCAGCTACAGGGCCCTCCAAGAGACCCAGTACTTC CASSYRALQETQYF
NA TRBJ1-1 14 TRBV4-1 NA TGCGCCAGCAGCTCTCCGGACAGGAACACTGAAGCTTTCTTT CASSSPDRNTEAFF
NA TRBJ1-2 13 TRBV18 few TGTGCCAGCTCACCAGCGACAGATTATGGCTACACCTTC CASSPATDYGYTF
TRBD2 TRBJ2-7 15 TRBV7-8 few TGTGCCAGCAGCCGCACTAGCGGACTACCCTACGAGCAGTACTTC CASSRTSGLPYEQYF
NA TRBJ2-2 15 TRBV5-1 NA TGCGCCAGCAGCGGACGACTAGATTACACCGGGGAGCTGTTTTTT CASSGRLDYTGELFF
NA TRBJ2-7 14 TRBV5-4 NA TGTGCCAGCAGTTCGCGCCAGGGGAGAAACGAGCAGTACTTC CASSSRQGRNEQYF
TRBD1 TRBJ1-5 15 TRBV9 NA TGTGCCAGCAGCGAAACTACAGGGGGCAATCAGCCCCAGCATTTT CASSETTGGNQPQHF
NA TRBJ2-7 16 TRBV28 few TGTGCCAGCAGACCCGCCGGGCAGGGCAGGGCCTACGAGCAGTACTTC CASRPAGQGRAYEQYF
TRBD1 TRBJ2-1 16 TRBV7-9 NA TGTGCCAGCAGCTTAGGAGGCGGGACAGGGTCGGATGAGCAGTTCTTC CASSLGGGTGSDEQFF
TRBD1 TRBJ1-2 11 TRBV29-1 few TGCAGCGATACAGGGGCCTATGGCTACACCTTC CSDTGAYGYTF
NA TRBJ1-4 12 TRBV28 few TGTGCCAGCAGTTCTGGACACCCAAAACTGTTTTTT CASSSGHPKLFF
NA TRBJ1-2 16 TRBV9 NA TGTGCCAGCAGCGTAGCTCACACAGGACAGAACTATGGCTACACCTTC CASSVAHTGQNYGYTF
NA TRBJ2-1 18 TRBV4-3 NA TGCGCCAGCAGCCAAGGTCATCGGGCGAAAAGCTCCTACAATGAGCAGTTCTTC CASSQGHRAKSSYNEQFF
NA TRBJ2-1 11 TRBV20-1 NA TGCAGTGCTAGAGTTCAGTCTGAGCAGTTCTTC CSARVQSEQFF
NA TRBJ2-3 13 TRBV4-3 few TGCGCCAGCAGCCAAGATCGAAGTGATACGCAGTATTTT CASSQDRSDTQYF
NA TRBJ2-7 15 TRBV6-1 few TGTGCCAGCAGTGAATACGGGAGAGGGGGCTACGAGCAGTACTTC CASSEYGRGGYEQYF
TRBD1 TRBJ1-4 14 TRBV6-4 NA TGTGCCAGCAGTGCCTCAGGGGGCGATGAAAAACTGTTTTTT CASSASGGDEKLFF
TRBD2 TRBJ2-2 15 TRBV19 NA TGTGCCAGTTCACCGGGACTAGCGGGTACCGGGGAGCTGTTTTTT CASSPGLAGTGELFF
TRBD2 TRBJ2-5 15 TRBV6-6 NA TGTGCCAGCAGTCTCCCCGCGGGAGCGGGAGAGACCCAGTACTTC CASSLPAGAGETQYF
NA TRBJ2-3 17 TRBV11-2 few TGTGCCAGCAGCTTCCAATACCTAGCGCCAAACACAGATACGCAGTATTTT CASSFQYLAPNTDTQYF
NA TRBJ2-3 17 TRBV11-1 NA TGTGCCAGCAGCTACGTCTTGGGCGGGGACATCACAGATACGCAGTATTTT CASSYVLGGDITDTQYF
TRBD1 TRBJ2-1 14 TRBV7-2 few TGTGCCAGCAGCCACGGGACAGCCTACAATGAGCAGTTCTTC CASSHGTAYNEQFF
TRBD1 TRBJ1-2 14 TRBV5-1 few TGCGCCAGCAGCTACGGGACAGAGAGAGGGGGCTACACCTTC CASSYGTERGGYTF
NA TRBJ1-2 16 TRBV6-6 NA TGTGCCAGCAGTTCGTCCGACAGGAGACTTAACTATGGCTACACCTTC CASSSSDRRLNYGYTF
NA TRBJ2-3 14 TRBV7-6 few TGTGCCAGCAGCTCGGCGGACGGCACAGATACGCAGTATTTT CASSSADGTDTQYF
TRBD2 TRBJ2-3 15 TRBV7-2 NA TGTGCCAGCAGCATGGCCGGGACTAGCGGGTATACGCAGTATTTT CASSMAGTSGYTQYF
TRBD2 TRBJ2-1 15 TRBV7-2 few TGTGCCAGCAGCTCTAGACTAGCCGCTTACAATGAGCAGTTCTTC CASSSRLAAYNEQFF
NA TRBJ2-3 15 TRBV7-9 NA TGTGCCAGCAGCTTCCTCTCCGACCTCACAGATACGCAGTATTTT CASSFLSDLTDTQYF
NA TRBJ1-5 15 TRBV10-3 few TGTGCCATCAGTGAGAGTCAGGGGCGACAGTCGGCCCAGCATTTT CAISESQGRQSAQHF
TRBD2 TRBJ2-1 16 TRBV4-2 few TGTGCCAGCAGCCAAGAAAGCGGGAGTACGTACAATGAGCAGTTCTTC CASSQESGSTYNEQFF
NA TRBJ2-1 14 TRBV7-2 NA TGTGCCAGCAGCCCCCGGACAGCTTACAGTGAGCAGTTCTTC CASSPRTAYSEQFF
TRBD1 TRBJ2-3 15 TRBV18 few TGTGCCAGCTCAGCGACAGGGGTTGGCACAGATACGCAGTATTTT CASSATGVGTDTQYF
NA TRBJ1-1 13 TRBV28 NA TGTGCCAGCAGTTTTCGGATCAACACTGAAGCTTTCTTT CASSFRINTEAFF